This TCR beta chain was profiled in a study of blood T cell repertoires in COVID-19. As for the study in general: Sources were T cells, B-cell-depleted T cells, or PBMCs; the material itself was cDNA or gDNA.

Original analysis: Reference gene primers were amplified, and this amplification served to estimate nucleated cell counts. This table comes from immunoSEQ multiplex PCR, and its TCRdb copy is limited to in-frame clones, with some not included. From that table come the V and J calls and clone size; the DNA was used to work out D and trimming. The sample shows some 220,000 clones, roughly 90% of them seen only once. Before being deemed recovered, Cohort 3 donors had two negative PCRs, clearance, or symptom resolution. V lost 1 base to trimming and J lost 2 bases, with 14 bases between them. Per the germline V gene, CDR1 is LGHNT and CDR2 is FRNRAP. The CDR3 has 17 amino acids.

The chain is built from TRBV12-5 and TRBJ2-2, with D maybe TRBD1 (6 bases). The sequencing sample was made of PBMCs or T cells enriched from blood (not recorded which). This sequence was found in a woman aged 25 to 45 who had recovered from COVID-19. CDR3 amino acids: CASGLAPGHLNTGELFF. DNA for the CDR3: TGTGCTAGTGGTTTGGCTCCGGGACACCTAAACACCGGGGAGCTGTTTTTT.